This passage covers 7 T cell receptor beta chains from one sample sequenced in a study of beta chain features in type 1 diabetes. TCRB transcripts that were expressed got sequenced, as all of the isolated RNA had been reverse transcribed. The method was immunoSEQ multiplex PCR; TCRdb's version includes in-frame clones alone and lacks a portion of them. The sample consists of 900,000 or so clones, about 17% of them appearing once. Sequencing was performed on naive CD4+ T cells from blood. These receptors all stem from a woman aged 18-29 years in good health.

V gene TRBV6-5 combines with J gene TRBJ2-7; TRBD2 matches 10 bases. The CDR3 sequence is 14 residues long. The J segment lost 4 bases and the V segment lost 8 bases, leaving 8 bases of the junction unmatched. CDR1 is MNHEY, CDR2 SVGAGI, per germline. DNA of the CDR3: TGTGCCAGCGGAGTAGCGGGAGGTCAGTACGAGCAGTACTTC. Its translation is CASGVAGGQYEQYF.

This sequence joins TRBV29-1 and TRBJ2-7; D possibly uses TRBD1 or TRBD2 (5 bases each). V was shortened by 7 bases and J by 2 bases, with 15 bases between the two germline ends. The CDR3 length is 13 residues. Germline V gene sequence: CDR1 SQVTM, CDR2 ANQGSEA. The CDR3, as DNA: TGCAGCGGCCGGGACCCCGGGACCTACGAGCAGTACTTC. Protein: CSGRDPGTYEQYF.

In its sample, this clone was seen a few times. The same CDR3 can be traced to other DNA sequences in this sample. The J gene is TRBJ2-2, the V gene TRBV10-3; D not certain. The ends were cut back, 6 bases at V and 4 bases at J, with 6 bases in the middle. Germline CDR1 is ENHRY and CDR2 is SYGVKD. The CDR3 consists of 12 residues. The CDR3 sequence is CAISAGTGELFF. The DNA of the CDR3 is TGTGCCATCAGCGCAGGCACCGGGGAGCTGTTTTTT.

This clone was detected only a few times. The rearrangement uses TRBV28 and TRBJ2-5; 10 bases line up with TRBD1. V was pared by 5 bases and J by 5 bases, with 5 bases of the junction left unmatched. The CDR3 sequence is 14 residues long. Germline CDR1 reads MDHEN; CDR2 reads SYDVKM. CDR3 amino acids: CASSGQGGIETQYF. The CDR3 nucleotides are TGTGCCAGCAGTGGACAGGGGGGAATTGAGACCCAGTACTTC.

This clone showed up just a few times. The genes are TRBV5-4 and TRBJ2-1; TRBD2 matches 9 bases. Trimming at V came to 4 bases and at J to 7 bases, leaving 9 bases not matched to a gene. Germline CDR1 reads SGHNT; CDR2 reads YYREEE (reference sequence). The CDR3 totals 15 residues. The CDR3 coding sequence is TGTGCCAGCAGCACGAAGCGGGGGGACCTGAATGAGCAGTTCTTC. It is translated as CASSTKRGDLNEQFF.

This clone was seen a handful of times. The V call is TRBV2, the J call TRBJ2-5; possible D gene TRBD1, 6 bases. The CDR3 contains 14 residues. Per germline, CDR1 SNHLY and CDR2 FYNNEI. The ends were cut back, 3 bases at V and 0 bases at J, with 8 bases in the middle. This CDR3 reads CASSEDRYQETQYF. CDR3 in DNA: TGTGCCAGCAGTGAGGACAGATACCAAGAGACCCAGTACTTC.

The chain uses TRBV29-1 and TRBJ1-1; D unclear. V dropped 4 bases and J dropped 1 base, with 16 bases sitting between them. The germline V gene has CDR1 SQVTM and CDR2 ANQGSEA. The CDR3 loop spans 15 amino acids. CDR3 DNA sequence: TGCAGCGTTGTGCGAGCAGAGTATTCGAACACTGAAGCTTTCTTT. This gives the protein CSVVRAEYSNTEAFF.